This T cell receptor beta chain comes out of a study of tumor-infiltrating lymphocytes in primary liver carcinoma. Study context: Enrolled patients were male and female, aged 30 to 69 years. Roughly 3.65 to 7.5 million productive TCRbeta reads were obtained per sample, with similar numbers across tissue types. Study-wide results and caveats: Tumor top-250-clone fraction significantly exceeded that of blood (p = 0.039).

Germline DNA was extracted too, while blood RNA derived from unsorted whole blood. This clonotype was observed a handful of times. What it recognizes is unknown. This may stem from a read error, because a much larger clone lies one nucleotide away. Germline-derived CDR1 and CDR2 are SQVTM and ANQGSEA. The length of the CDR3 is 15 residues. With a constant-region primer, TCR beta cDNA was made from approximately 520 ng of total RNA. Nested multiplex PCR, run for three rounds with slightly modified ARM-PCR, yielded TCR beta libraries. For roughly 10 cycles apiece, the opening two PCR rounds ran with TRBV1-TRBV30 forward primers and a C-beta reverse primer. TCRdb itself ran the multiplex PCR reads through MiXCR, one entry per CDR3 protein. The sample has about 330,000 distinct CDR3 sequences, approximately 64% seen once.

The V call is TRBV29-1, the J call TRBJ2-1; TRBD2 matches at 10 bases. Sequencing was done on a sample of peripheral blood. This TCR was recovered from a man in his forties or fifties with primary liver carcinoma and hepatitis B virus infection. The CDR3 loop is CSVGNLAGAYNGQFF. The CDR3 coding sequence is TGCAGCGTTGGGAATCTAGCGGGAGCCTACAATGGGCAGTTCTTC.